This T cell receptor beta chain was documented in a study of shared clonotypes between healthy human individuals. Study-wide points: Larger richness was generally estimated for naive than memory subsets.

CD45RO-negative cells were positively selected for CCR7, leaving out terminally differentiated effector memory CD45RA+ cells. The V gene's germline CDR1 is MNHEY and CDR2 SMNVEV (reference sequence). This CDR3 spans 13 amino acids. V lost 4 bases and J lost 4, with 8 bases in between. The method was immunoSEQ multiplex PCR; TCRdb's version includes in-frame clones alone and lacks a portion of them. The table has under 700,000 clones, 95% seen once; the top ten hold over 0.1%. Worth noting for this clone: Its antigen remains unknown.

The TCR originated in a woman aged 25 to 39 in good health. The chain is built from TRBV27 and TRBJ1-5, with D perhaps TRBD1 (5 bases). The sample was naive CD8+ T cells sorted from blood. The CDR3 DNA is TGTGCCAGCAGTTCGCGGGGGAATCAGCCCCAGCATTTT. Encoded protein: CASSSRGNQPQHF.